The rows below give T cell receptor beta chains drawn from one sample of a study of blood T cell repertoires in COVID-19. Data came from immunoSEQ multiplex PCR; TCRdb stores just in-frame clones and leaves some out. This repertoire shows about 270,000 clones, about 87% found once; its top ten account for 3%. Sequencing was performed on PBMCs or T cells enriched from blood (not recorded which). All receptors derive from a woman aged 50 to 60 who had recovered from COVID-19. CDR3s include the opening cysteine and the closing phenylalanine or tryptophan. Not every row has a clone size; where given, it reads once, few, many or a size class.

clone size: .
V gene: TRBV23-1
J gene: TRBJ1-2
CDR3 protein: CASKRPRLTPGGYTF

clone size: .
V gene: TRBV6-5
J gene: TRBJ2-7
CDR3 protein: CASSLRGSLYEQYF

clone size: .
V gene: TRBV19
J gene: TRBJ1-1
CDR3 protein: CASSIVTVKNTEAFF

clone size: .
V gene: TRBV6-6
J gene: TRBJ2-1
CDR3 protein: CASSPTAGTLSSYNEQFF

clone size: once
V gene: TRBV6-5
J gene: TRBJ2-3
CDR3 protein: CASRPGSGYTDTQYF

clone size: .
V gene: TRBV19
J gene: TRBJ1-1
CDR3 protein: CASSNRPQFTEAFF

clone size: .
V gene: TRBV5-5
J gene: TRBJ1-4
CDR3 protein: CASSPGQQSNEKLFF

clone size: .
V gene: TRBV30
J gene: TRBJ2-5
CDR3 protein: CAWSSDRVTRAETQYF

clone size: once
V gene: TRBV7-3
J gene: TRBJ1-2
CDR3 protein: CASSLTGDSNYGYTF

clone size: .
V gene: TRBV5-6
J gene: TRBJ1-1
CDR3 protein: CASNPSEGLRYTEAFF

clone size: .
V gene: TRBV11-3
J gene: TRBJ2-7
CDR3 protein: CASSAGQPSYEQYF

clone size: .
V gene: TRBV6-5
J gene: TRBJ2-5
CDR3 protein: CASSYYQAGGAETQYF

clone size: few
V gene: TRBV6-5
J gene: TRBJ2-1
CDR3 protein: CASSYSENTEQFF

clone size: .
V gene: TRBV24-1
J gene: TRBJ2-3
CDR3 protein: CATSDLRGSSTDTQYF

clone size: once
V gene: TRBV6-5
J gene: TRBJ1-6
CDR3 protein: CASSYEQGRASPLHF

clone size: .
V gene: TRBV30
J gene: TRBJ2-7
CDR3 protein: CAWSGDGGPNEQYF

clone size: .
V gene: TRBV7-9
J gene: TRBJ2-3
CDR3 protein: CASSVAGTDTQYF

clone size: .
V gene: TRBV4-3
J gene: TRBJ2-2
CDR3 protein: CASSQDALPGSGELFF

clone size: .
V gene: TRBV9
J gene: TRBJ2-3
CDR3 protein: CASSPRGSSGSTDTQYF

clone size: .
V gene: TRBV27
J gene: TRBJ2-7
CDR3 protein: CASTLRLAGAMGEQYF

clone size: .
V gene: TRBV28
J gene: TRBJ1-5
CDR3 protein: CASSLSAGSNQPQHF

clone size: .
V gene: TRBV7-3
J gene: TRBJ2-5
CDR3 protein: CASSLMGTGAETQYF

clone size: .
V gene: TRBV18
J gene: TRBJ1-5
CDR3 protein: CASSPRPQGGFQPQHF

clone size: .
V gene: TRBV28
J gene: TRBJ1-6
CDR3 protein: CASTPSGGASNSPLHF

clone size: .
V gene: TRBV27
J gene: TRBJ2-1
CDR3 protein: CASRSSGRSSYNEQFF

clone size: .
V gene: TRBV23-1
J gene: TRBJ2-2
CDR3 protein: CASSQLVTSGTGELFF

clone size: .
V gene: TRBV19
J gene: TRBJ2-1
CDR3 protein: CASSIVSGRGNEQFF

clone size: once
V gene: TRBV25-1
J gene: TRBJ1-2
CDR3 protein: CASSDPTGTNYGYTF

clone size: .
V gene: TRBV7-2
J gene: TRBJ2-1
CDR3 protein: CASSLGAGNNEQFF